A selection of T cell receptor beta chains follows, all from one sample in a study of blood T cell repertoires in COVID-19. Generated by immunoSEQ multiplex PCR, the TCRdb table keeps only in-frame clones and is missing some. The table lists some 190,000 clones, 80% to 90% of them singletons. The sample taken for sequencing was peripheral blood. These TCRs come from a man aged 18 to 29 with active or convalescent COVID-19. The CDR3 runs from the conserved cysteine through the conserved F or W. The D gene is left open where the match is weak. The size entry is marked missing in some rows and otherwise reads once, few, many or a size class.

V gene	D gene	CDR3 length	J gene	clone size	CDR3 DNA	CDR3 protein
TRBV27	TRBD2	18	TRBJ2-7	-	TGTGCCAGCAGTTTATCGGGGTACTGGGCTAGCGGGATTTACGAGCAGTACTTC	CASSLSGYWASGIYEQYF
TRBV10-3	TRBD1	14	TRBJ1-1	-	TGTGCCATCAGACGTACCGGGACAGCTGACGAAGCTTTCTTT	CAIRRTGTADEAFF
TRBV6-4	TRBD2	14	TRBJ2-3	-	TGTGCCAGCGCGCTTAGCGGGAGCCGAGATACGCAGTATTTT	CASALSGSRDTQYF
TRBV15	TRBD1	16	TRBJ2-3	-	TGTGCCACCAGCGGGGACAGACGCCCTAGTACAGATACGCAGTATTTT	CATSGDRRPSTDTQYF
TRBV13	TRBD2	15	TRBJ2-7	once	TGTGCCAGCAGCTTTGGCGGGAGTAACCCCTACGAGCAGTACTTC	CASSFGGSNPYEQYF
TRBV2	-	13	TRBJ2-7	-	TGTGCCAGCACGTACAGTCCATCCTACGAGCAGTACTTC	CASTYSPSYEQYF
TRBV27	-	12	TRBJ1-2	-	TGTGCCAGCAGTTTAAGGGGCTATGGCTACACCTTC	CASSLRGYGYTF
TRBV6-5	TRBD1	14	TRBJ1-2	-	TGTGCCAGCTCCCGGGACAGGGTAGACTATGGCTACACCTTC	CASSRDRVDYGYTF
TRBV12-5	-	17	TRBJ1-1	-	TGTGCTAGTGGTTTTTCGTCCGTACTACCCATGAACACTGAAGCTTTCTTT	CASGFSSVLPMNTEAFF
TRBV5-6	-	15	TRBJ1-1	-	TGTGCCAGCAGCTCTGGACAGACCGTTTTGACTGAAGCTTTCTTT	CASSSGQTVLTEAFF
TRBV6-4	TRBD1	15	TRBJ2-3	-	TGTGCCAGCAGTGGAACAGGGGGCGTAGAAGATACGCAGTATTTT	CASSGTGGVEDTQYF
TRBV6-5	-	12	TRBJ2-7	-	TGTGCCAGCGGTTGGGTACTACGAGAGCAGTACTTC	CASGWVLREQYF
TRBV7-7	TRBD2	13	TRBJ2-1	-	TGTGCCAGCAGCCCTGGGACTAACAATGAGCAGTTCTTC	CASSPGTNNEQFF
TRBV9	TRBD2	16	TRBJ2-1	-	TGTGCCAGCAGCGTAGTTGCGGGAGGGGGTTACAATGAGCAGTTCTTC	CASSVVAGGGYNEQFF
TRBV7-8	-	14	TRBJ2-7	-	TGTGCCAGCACCAACCCGGAGAGGGGGTACGAGCAGTACTTC	CASTNPERGYEQYF
TRBV27	-	18	TRBJ2-1	-	TGTGCCAGCAGTACTTATCTCACGGCCTCCCCGACAGAAAATGAGCAGTTCTTC	CASSTYLTASPTENEQFF
TRBV6-5	-	15	TRBJ2-1	-	TGTGCCAGCACCGACCGTCCCCTTCCCCAGGGCCCCCAGTTCTTC	CASTDRPLPQGPQFF
TRBV3-1/TRBV3-2	-	13	TRBJ2-3	once	TGTGCCAGCAGCCAAGCAGGGACAGATACGCAGTATTTT	CASSQAGTDTQYF
TRBV5-4	-	13	TRBJ1-1	-	TGTGCCAGCAGTTTCCCCTCGAACACTGAAGCTTTCTTT	CASSFPSNTEAFF
TRBV19	TRBD1	13	TRBJ2-1	-	TGTGCCAGTAGTAAGGGACAGATCACTGAGCAGTTCTTC	CASSKGQITEQFF
TRBV5-6	TRBD1	14	TRBJ1-4	-	TGTGCCAGCAGCAGCGGACAGGGAGGCGAAAAACTGTTTTTT	CASSSGQGGEKLFF
TRBV7-8	-	14	TRBJ2-3	-	TGTGCCAGCAGCTTATTTCTAGCCCTCGGAACGCAGTATTTT	CASSLFLALGTQYF
TRBV12-5	-	18	TRBJ1-1	-	TGTGCTAGTGGTTTGAATTCCAAGACCAAGGGGTTGGACACTGAAGCTTTCTTT	CASGLNSKTKGLDTEAFF
TRBV9	TRBD2	16	TRBJ2-2	-	TGTGCCAGCAGCGGTCAAAGCGGGAGTACCCCCGGGGAGCTGTTTTTT	CASSGQSGSTPGELFF
TRBV29-1	-	12	TRBJ1-3	-	TGCAGCGTTGATTCCAGGGGAAACACCATATATTTT	CSVDSRGNTIYF
TRBV24-1	TRBD2	18	TRBJ2-1	-	TGTGCCACCAGTGATTTTAACCCACTAGCGGGAGGCTACAATGAGCAGTTCTTC	CATSDFNPLAGGYNEQFF
TRBV10-3	-	16	TRBJ2-2	-	TGTGCCATCCTCATATTCACAGGGAGAGACACCGGGGAGCTGTTTTTT	CAILIFTGRDTGELFF
TRBV18	-	12	TRBJ2-7	-	TGTGCCAGCTCAGAACGATACACCGAGCAGTACTTC	CASSERYTEQYF
TRBV5-1	TRBD2	15	TRBJ2-1	-	TGCGCCAGCAGCTTTGGGGGGACTAGCGGGACCCAGCAGTTCTTC	CASSFGGTSGTQQFF
TRBV5-6	TRBD2	16	TRBJ2-5	once	TGTGCCAGCAGCTTGGGGCCTAGCGGTTACCAAGAGACCCAGTACTTC	CASSLGPSGYQETQYF
TRBV28	-	15	TRBJ1-5	-	TGTGCCAGCATCGGGCCCACGACAGGCAATCAGCCCCAGCATTTT	CASIGPTTGNQPQHF
TRBV6-5	-	13	TRBJ2-5	-	TGTGCCAGCAATACAAGGGGTCGAGAGACCCAGTACTTC	CASNTRGRETQYF
TRBV29-1	-	15	TRBJ1-1	once	TGCAGCGTGGTCGAGCCCCTGACTTTTAACACTGAAGCTTTCTTT	CSVVEPLTFNTEAFF
TRBV29-1	-	14	TRBJ1-1	-	TGCAGCGTTGAACAGATGGCAGGGTTGACTGAAGCTTTCTTT	CSVEQMAGLTEAFF
TRBV10-3	-	13	TRBJ2-7	-	TGTGCCATCAGTGCTATAGCTGCCTACGAGCAGTACTTC	CAISAIAAYEQYF
TRBV24-1	TRBD1	16	TRBJ2-3	-	TGTGCCACCAGTGATCCGACAGGGGTGGTTGCAGATACGCAGTATTTT	CATSDPTGVVADTQYF
TRBV4-2	TRBD2	15	TRBJ2-1	-	TGTGCCAGCAGCCGCACACGGGAGGGCCACAATGAGCAGTTCTTC	CASSRTREGHNEQFF
TRBV18	TRBD2	14	TRBJ2-7	-	TGTGCCAGCTCACCAATGGGACTAGCGCTCGAGCAGTACTTC	CASSPMGLALEQYF
TRBV4-3	TRBD2	16	TRBJ2-5	-	TGCGCCAGCAGCCAAGAGGTTAGCGGGAGTGGAGAGACCCAGTACTTC	CASSQEVSGSGETQYF
TRBV12-5	-	14	TRBJ2-1	-	TGTGCTAGTGGTTCTTCAACAGGGACGCATGAGCAGTTCTTC	CASGSSTGTHEQFF
TRBV4-3	TRBD1	15	TRBJ2-7	-	TGCGCCAGCAGCCAAGCGGGGACAGGCTCCTACGAGCAGTACTTC	CASSQAGTGSYEQYF
TRBV27	-	14	TRBJ1-2	-	TGTGCCAGCAGTTTATCCGGGATGCCTTATGGCTACACCTTC	CASSLSGMPYGYTF
TRBV2	-	13	TRBJ2-7	once	TGTGCCAGCAGTGAGGGCACATCTACCGAGCAGTACTTC	CASSEGTSTEQYF
TRBV28	-	15	TRBJ2-7	-	TGTGCCAGCAGCAAAGGGGACACGAGCTCCTACGAGCAGTACTTC	CASSKGDTSSYEQYF
TRBV11-2	-	15	TRBJ2-1	-	TGTGCCAGCAGTACTAACGGACAGAAGTACAATGAGCAGTTCTTC	CASSTNGQKYNEQFF
TRBV28	-	14	TRBJ1-4	-	TGTGCCAGCAGTTCACCTAGGGGCGATGAAAAACTGTTTTTT	CASSSPRGDEKLFF
TRBV7-8	TRBD1	13	TRBJ1-5	-	TGTGCCAGCAGCTTAGGACGGGACAGGCCACAGCATTTT	CASSLGRDRPQHF
TRBV14	-	16	TRBJ2-7	-	TGTGCCAGCAGCCACTCCGGCCGGACTACCTCCTACGAGCAGTACTTC	CASSHSGRTTSYEQYF
TRBV6-1	TRBD1	15	TRBJ1-1	-	TGTGCCAGCAGTGAGACCTGGACAGGACACACTGAAGCTTTCTTT	CASSETWTGHTEAFF
TRBV7-9	TRBD1	16	TRBJ1-6	few	TGTGCCAGCAGCTTAGCGTCAGGACAGGTGGAATCACCCCTCCACTTT	CASSLASGQVESPLHF
TRBV6-5	-	15	TRBJ2-7	-	TGTGCCAGCAGTTACTCGGGCAGGGGTGCCAACGAGCAGTACTTC	CASSYSGRGANEQYF
TRBV28	-	13	TRBJ2-7	-	TGTGCCAGCTCGGGACTGAGCTCCTACGAGCAGTACTTC	CASSGLSSYEQYF
TRBV6-1	-	15	TRBJ1-5	-	TGTGCCAGCAGTGAAGGAGGGGGTCGGGGCCAGCCCCAGCATTTT	CASSEGGGRGQPQHF
TRBV6-1	-	14	TRBJ2-7	-	TGTGCCAGCAGTGAAAAAGCCCCCTCCTACGAGCAGTACTTC	CASSEKAPSYEQYF
TRBV5-5	-	16	TRBJ1-1	few	TGTGCCAGCAGCTTGGGGCAGGGTTGGATAAACACTGAAGCTTTCTTT	CASSLGQGWINTEAFF
TRBV7-3	TRBD1	15	TRBJ1-1	few	TGTGCCAGCAGCCCCACGACAGGGACCGTGACTGAAGCTTTCTTT	CASSPTTGTVTEAFF
TRBV2	TRBD1	17	TRBJ2-7	-	TGTGCCAGCAGTGGGGTCAGGGGGACAGGGGTTTCCTACGAGCAGTACTTC	CASSGVRGTGVSYEQYF